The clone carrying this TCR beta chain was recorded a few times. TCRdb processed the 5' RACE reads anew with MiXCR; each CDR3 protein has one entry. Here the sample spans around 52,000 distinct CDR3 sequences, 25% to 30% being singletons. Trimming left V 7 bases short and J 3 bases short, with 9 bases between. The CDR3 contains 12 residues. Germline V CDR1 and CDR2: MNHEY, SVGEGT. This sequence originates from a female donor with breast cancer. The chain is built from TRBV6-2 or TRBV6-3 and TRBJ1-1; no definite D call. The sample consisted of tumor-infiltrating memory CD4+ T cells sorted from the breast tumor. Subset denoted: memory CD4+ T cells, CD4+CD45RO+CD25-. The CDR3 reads CASKTGYTEAFF. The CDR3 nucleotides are TGTGCCAGCAAGACGGGCTACACTGAAGCTTTCTTT.